These 30 T cell receptor beta chains were all obtained from the same sample, sequenced in a study of blood T cell repertoires in COVID-19. Repertoires were generated with immunoSEQ multiplex PCR, while TCRdb's copy carries only in-frame clones and drops some. The data show tens of thousands of clones, around 77% seen once. Sequenced input: peripheral blood. These receptors all stem from a man in his 70s with COVID-19, enrolled during active disease.

V and J are TRBV29-1 and TRBJ2-5; D not certain. The V end was cut by 5 bases, the J end by 1 base, with 11 bases between. CDR1 and CDR2 (germline): SQVTM, ANQGSEA. This CDR3 contains 13 residues. The CDR3 coding sequence is TGCAGCGTTTTCGGTTCTGCCCAAGAGACCCAGTACTTC. This codes for CSVFGSAQETQYF.

The chain carries TRBV4-2 and TRBJ1-2, with 8 positions matching TRBD1. V gave up 2 bases and J gave up 0 bases; unmatched junction bases: 8. CDR3 length equals 17 residues. Germline V gene lookup returns CDR1 LGHNA and CDR2 YNFKEQ. CDR3 sequence reads: CASSQPSEGQANYGYTF. The CDR3 DNA reads TGTGCCAGCAGCCAACCTTCTGAGGGACAGGCTAACTATGGCTACACCTTC.

Here the CDR3 reads CASSLSGQGTHEQYF. CDR3 DNA sequence: TGCGCCAGCAGCTTATCGGGACAGGGTACCCACGAGCAGTACTTC. The V call is TRBV5-1, the J call TRBJ2-7; 9 nucleotides line up with TRBD1. CDR1 is SGHRS and CDR2 is YFSETQ in the germline V gene. The V segment lost 2 bases and the J segment 5 bases; nucleotides outside the gene matches: 8. The CDR3 consists of 15 residues. Full variable domain (rest looked up from reference TRBV5-1 and TRBJ2-7): KAGVTQTPRYLIKTRGQQVTLSCSPISGHRSVSWYQQTPGQGLQFLFEYFSETQRNKGNFPGRFSGRQFSNSRSEMNVSTLELGDSALYLCASSLSGQGTHEQYFGPGTRLTVT.

The table lists this clone with a few counts. V usage is TRBV25-1 and J usage is TRBJ2-6; 12 nucleotides agree with TRBD1. J lost 4 bases, V lost 6 bases, and 7 bases had no gene match. This CDR3 contains 17 residues. The germline gives CDR1 MGHDK, CDR2 SYGVNS. The CDR3, as DNA: TGTGCCAGCAGCTCCGGGACAGGGGGCGGAGGGGCCAACGTCCTGACTTTC. This sequence encodes CASSSGTGGGGANVLTF.

J is TRBJ1-2 and V is TRBV3-1 (or the pseudogene TRBV3-2); 7 bases map to TRBD1. After removal of 4 bases from V and 7 bases from J, the junction contained 21 bases not matched to a gene. The CDR3 extends over 18 amino acids. The germline CDR1 and CDR2 sequences are LGHDT and YNNKEL (reference sequence). CDR3 sequence: CASSPKQTGIVQPRGYTF. In DNA form, the CDR3 reads TGTGCCAGCAGCCCCAAGCAGACAGGGATTGTTCAGCCGCGTGGCTACACCTTC.

CDR3 residues: CAWSAGDYYGYTF. The CDR3 DNA reads as TGTGCCTGGAGTGCCGGGGACTACTATGGCTACACCTTC. The chain has TRBV30 and TRBJ1-2; maybe TRBD1 (5 bases). V gave up 1 base and J gave up 3 bases, with 9 bases separating them. CDR3 length: 13 residues. The germline V gene encodes CDR1 GTSNPN and CDR2 SVGIG (reference sequence).

This chain uses TRBV28 with TRBJ2-2; D might be TRBD2 (6 bases). With 6 bases removed from V and 3 bases from J, the gap between germline ends came to 14 bases. Per the germline V gene, CDR1 is MDHEN and CDR2 is SYDVKM. The length of the CDR3 is 15 residues. CDR3 residues: CASSPRQRDTGELFF. The CDR3 DNA follows: TGTGCCAGCAGCCCACGACAGCGGGACACCGGGGAGCTGTTTTTT.

V gene TRBV25-1 combines with J gene TRBJ2-3; 8 bases line up with TRBD1. Losses at the gene ends were 5 bases for V and 6 bases for J; bases not matched to a gene: 10. The CDR3 runs to 15 residues. The V gene's germline CDR1 is MGHDK and CDR2 SYGVNS. This chain's CDR3 is CASSLTGGIEDTQYF. CDR3 DNA sequence: TGTGCCAGCAGTTTAACAGGGGGGATTGAGGATACGCAGTATTTT.

The rearrangement joins TRBV19 to TRBJ2-6; TRBD1 aligns across 7 bases. The CDR3 extends over 17 amino acids. CDR1 is LNHDA, CDR2 SQIVND, per germline (reference sequence). The J segment lost 0 bases and the V segment lost 6 bases, leaving 8 bases of the junction unmatched. CDR3 nucleotides: TGTGCCAGTAGGACAGGGACAGCCGTCTCTGGGGCCAACGTCCTGACTTTC. Residues: CASRTGTAVSGANVLTF.

Here the CDR3 DNA reads TGTGCCTGGAGCCCTCGGGGGGCGGCTTTCTTT. This translates into CAWSPRGAAFF. This chain connects TRBV30 to TRBJ1-1; perhaps TRBD1 as D (6 bases). CDR3 length: 11 amino acids. Germline CDR1 reads GTSNPN; CDR2 reads SVGIG (reference sequence). V lost 3 bases to trimming and J lost 11 bases, with 13 bases between them. The full variable domain, in which reference TRBV30 and TRBJ1-1 provide the parts outside the CDR3, is SQTIHQWPATLVQPVGSPLSLECTVEGTSNPNLYWYRQAAGRGLQLLFYSVGIGQISSEVPQNLSASRPQDRQFILSSKKLLLSDSGFYLCAWSPRGAAFFGQGTRLTVV.

The chain couples TRBV19 to TRBJ1-2; D call uncertain. V lost 3 bases and J 2 bases, leaving 13 bases between the germline ends. Germline V gives CDR1 LNHDA, CDR2 SQIVND (reference sequence). This CDR3 region has 15 residues. CDR3 nucleotide sequence: TGTGCCAGTAGTATGATGGCACAGCTGAACTATGGCTACACCTTC. It is translated as CASSMMAQLNYGYTF.

The CDR3 here is CASGRQGATGNTIYF. Here the CDR3 DNA reads TGTGCCAGTGGTCGACAGGGGGCAACTGGAAACACCATATATTTT. The chain employs TRBV19 and TRBJ1-3, with TRBD1 identical over 10 bases. The V gene's germline CDR1 is LNHDA and CDR2 SQIVND (reference sequence). V gave up 8 bases and J gave up 2 bases; unmatched junction bases: 6. The CDR3 length is 15 residues.

The sample holds one count of this clone. This chain links TRBV28 with TRBJ1-5, with TRBD1 identical over 9 bases. Germline-derived CDR1 and CDR2 are MDHEN and SYDVKM. The CDR3 totals 17 residues. With V trimmed by 4 bases and J by 7 bases, 14 bases remained unmatched. In DNA, the CDR3 is TGTGCCAGCAGTTCGATATGGGACAGGGTGTCGGGACAGCCCCAGCATTTT. Translated: CASSSIWDRVSGQPQHF.

The chain joins TRBV28 to TRBJ2-5, with D perhaps TRBD1 (6 bases). The CDR3 contains 15 residues. Per the germline V gene, CDR1 is MDHEN and CDR2 is SYDVKM. V was pared by 10 bases and J by 2 bases, with 20 bases between. CDR3 DNA sequence: TGTGCCACGCGATCCCCCGGGACACCACAAGAGACCCAGTACTTC. The encoded protein is CATRSPGTPQETQYF.

The chain carries TRBV29-1 and TRBJ2-2, with a weak D call TRBD1 (5 bases). This CDR3 is built from 13 residues. V was cut by 1 base and J by 5 bases, with 8 bases left in between. The germline gives CDR1 SQVTM, CDR2 ANQGSEA. The CDR3 reads CSVEAQGTGELFF. The CDR3 DNA sequence: TGCAGCGTTGAAGCGCAGGGAACCGGGGAGCTGTTTTTT.

The chain combines TRBV2 with TRBJ2-1; 9 nucleotides match TRBD2. The trim removed 4 bases at V and 9 bases at J, leaving 7 bases unmatched. This CDR3 has 14 amino acids. Germline CDR1 reads SNHLY; CDR2 reads FYNNEI. The CDR3 loop reads CASSGASGASEQFF. The CDR3 DNA reads TGTGCCAGCAGTGGGGCTAGCGGGGCGTCTGAGCAGTTCTTC.

A single count supports this clone. This rearrangement joins TRBV25-1 to TRBJ1-1; no definite D call. Germline values: CDR1 MGHDK, CDR2 SYGVNS. Trimming stripped 9 bases from V and 5 bases from J, with 16 bases between. This CDR3 has 13 residues. The CDR3 loop reads CASRDRSVTEAFF. The CDR3 DNA sequence: TGTGCCAGTAGGGATCGTAGCGTGACTGAAGCTTTCTTT.

V usage is TRBV27 and J usage is TRBJ2-3; D possibly corresponds to TRBD2 (5 bases). V was pared by 2 bases and J by 6 bases, with 15 bases between. The V gene's germline CDR1 is MNHEY and CDR2 SMNVEV (reference sequence). The CDR3 has 15 amino acids. The CDR3 spells CASSLKLRDWDTQYF. In nucleotides, the CDR3 is TGTGCCAGCAGTTTAAAACTACGGGATTGGGATACGCAGTATTTT.

J is TRBJ2-3 and V is TRBV30; D is perhaps TRBD2 (6 bases). Trimming removed 1 base at V and 14 bases at J, with 25 bases between. The CDR3 runs to 15 residues. The germline V gene has CDR1 GTSNPN and CDR2 SVGIG (reference sequence). DNA for the CDR3: TGTGCCTGGAGTGGCCCCCCGCGGGGCGCGGGTTTTTGGTATTTT. Amino acid sequence: CAWSGPPRGAGFWYF.

The chain combines TRBV5-5 with TRBJ2-2, with D perhaps TRBD1 (6 bases). V gave up 1 base and J gave up 2 bases, with 9 bases separating them. Germline V gene data show CDR1 as SGHKS and CDR2 as YYEKEE (reference sequence). This CDR3 has 15 amino acids. The CDR3 DNA follows: TGTGCCAGCAGCTTGACAGGGACCAACACCGGGGAGCTGTTTTTT. It codes for CASSLTGTNTGELFF.

Many counts were recorded for this clone. The chain uses TRBV27 and TRBJ1-6, with 8 positions matching TRBD1. Trimming at V came to 5 bases and at J to 3 bases, leaving 6 bases not matched to a gene. This CDR3 region has 16 residues. Per germline, CDR1 MNHEY and CDR2 SMNVEV (reference sequence). This CDR3 is CASSDRGRIYNSPLHF. CDR3 coding DNA: TGTGCCAGCAGTGACAGGGGCAGAATCTATAATTCACCCCTCCACTTT.

The table lists this clone with a few counts. The rearrangement joins TRBV27 to TRBJ1-1; D uncertain. V shed 2 bases and J shed 1 base, with 5 bases lying between them. The germline CDR1 and CDR2 sequences are MNHEY and SMNVEV (reference sequence). This CDR3 region has 13 residues. CDR3 DNA: TGTGCCAGCAGTTTAGAGCCGAACACTGAAGCTTTCTTT. It codes for CASSLEPNTEAFF.

The chain uses TRBV28 and TRBJ1-5; 8 positions agree with TRBD1. There are 15 residues in the CDR3. With V trimmed by 4 bases and J by 9 bases, 11 bases remained unmatched. The germline V gene encodes CDR1 MDHEN and CDR2 SYDVKM. The CDR3, as DNA: TGTGCCAGCAGTTATACTGACAGGGGTGGAGGGCCCCAGCATTTT. It yields the protein CASSYTDRGGGPQHF.

CDR3 in amino acids: CATSPRDSPPYEQYF. DNA for the CDR3: TGTGCCACCAGTCCCCGGGACTCGCCCCCCTACGAGCAGTACTTC. This chain connects TRBV24-1 to TRBJ2-7; maybe TRBD2 (6 bases). V gave up 6 bases and J gave up 2 bases, with 16 bases separating them. The V gene's germline CDR1 is KGHDR and CDR2 SFDVKD. The CDR3 is made up of 15 amino acids.

This sequence joins TRBV28 and TRBJ1-1; weak D call: TRBD1 (6 bases). This CDR3 has 15 residues. CDR1 and CDR2 (germline): MDHEN, SYDVKM. Trimming left V 6 bases short and J 0 bases short, with 14 bases between. The CDR3 spells CASSLTGPLNTEAFF. CDR3 DNA: TGTGCCAGCAGCCTGACAGGCCCATTGAACACTGAAGCTTTCTTT.

V and J are TRBV7-3 and TRBJ2-3, with TRBD2 matching over 7 bases. The V segment lost 1 base and the J segment 1 base; nucleotides outside the gene matches: 5. CDR3 length: 16 residues. Germline loops: CDR1 SGHTA, CDR2 FQGTGA. The CDR3, as DNA: TGTGCCAGCAGCTTAAGTGGGCTAGCGGGCACAGATACGCAGTATTTT. It encodes CASSLSGLAGTDTQYF.

The V call is TRBV5-1, the J call TRBJ2-7; TRBD1 agrees at 8 bases. The V segment lost 2 bases and the J segment 0 bases; nucleotides outside the gene matches: 4. The CDR3 runs 15 residues. Germline CDR1 SGHRS, CDR2 YFSETQ. CDR3 bases: TGCGCCAGCAGCTTATGGACAGGGAGCTCCTACGAGCAGTACTTC. Its translation: CASSLWTGSSYEQYF.

V gene TRBV7-3 combines with J gene TRBJ2-1; D is uncertain. The ends were cut back, 11 bases at V and 0 bases at J, with 11 bases in the middle. The CDR3 loop spans 13 amino acids. CDR1 and CDR2 from the germline V gene are SGHTA and FQGTGA. The CDR3 DNA reads as TGTGCCTCGGCAGCGAGCTCCTACAATGAGCAGTTCTTC. Translating gives CASAASSYNEQFF.

The chain combines TRBV10-3 with TRBJ1-5; no firm D call. V gave up 5 bases and J gave up 6 bases, with 14 bases separating them. The CDR3 has 14 residues. Germline assignment: CDR1 ENHRY and CDR2 SYGVKD. The CDR3 DNA reads TGTGCCATCAGTACGGCTCTCGAGGGTCAGCCCCAGCATTTT. Translating gives CAISTALEGQPQHF.

J is TRBJ1-5 and V is TRBV9; D gene uncertain. Germline loops: CDR1 SGDLS, CDR2 YYNGEE. V lost 4 bases and J 0 bases, leaving 5 bases between the germline ends. This CDR3 comprises 13 residues. The CDR3 is CASSSSSNQPQHF. CDR3 nucleotide sequence: TGTGCCAGCAGCTCGAGTAGCAATCAGCCCCAGCATTTT.